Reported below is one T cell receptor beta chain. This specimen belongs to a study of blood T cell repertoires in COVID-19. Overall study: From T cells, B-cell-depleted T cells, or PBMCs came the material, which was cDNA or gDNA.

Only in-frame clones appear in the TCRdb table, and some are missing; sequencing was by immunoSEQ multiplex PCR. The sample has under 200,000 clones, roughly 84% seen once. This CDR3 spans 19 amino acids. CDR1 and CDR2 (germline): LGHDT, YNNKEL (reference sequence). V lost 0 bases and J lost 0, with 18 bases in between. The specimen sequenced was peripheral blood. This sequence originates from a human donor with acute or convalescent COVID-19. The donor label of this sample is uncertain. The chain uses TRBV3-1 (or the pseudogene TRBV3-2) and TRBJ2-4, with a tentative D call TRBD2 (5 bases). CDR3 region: CASSQDLAGSKLAKNIQYF. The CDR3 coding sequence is TGTGCCAGCAGCCAAGATCTGGCGGGCTCAAAGCTAGCCAAAAACATTCAGTACTTC.